The 3 T cell receptor beta chains listed next were all sequenced from one sample in a study of T-cell memory formation after mild COVID-19. One entry per CDR3 protein results from TCRdb running MiXCR on the 5' RACE reads. The sample records around 320,000 distinct CDR3 sequences, roughly 21% being singletons. The source material was PBMCs or a T cell subset sorted from them (not recorded which). The origin of the receptors is a man younger than 35 who had mild COVID-19 (a few samples of this study predate the infection). Cell type and time point are not known.

There are a few counts of this clonotype. This chain joins TRBV2 and TRBJ1-1; 7 nucleotides agree with TRBD1. V lost 8 bases, J lost 3 bases, and 0 bases stayed unmatched. The CDR3 has 11 amino acids. CDR1 SNHLY and CDR2 FYNNEI come from the germline V gene. The CDR3 reads CASDRDTEAFF. CDR3 DNA: TGTGCCAGCGACAGGGACACTGAAGCTTTCTTT.

This clonotype was seen only a few times. The genes are TRBV12-3 or TRBV12-4 and TRBJ2-1, with a possible D match to TRBD2 (7 bases). V was pared by 5 bases and J by 6 bases, with 14 bases between. The CDR3 length is 14 residues. For the CDR3, the DNA is TGTGCCAGCAGTAGGGGGGGAACCTTCAATGAGCAGTTCTTC. Protein: CASSRGGTFNEQFF.

This clonotype has only a few counts. The rearrangement links TRBV5-1 to TRBJ2-2; the match to TRBD1 covers 7 bases. The germline V gene has CDR1 SGHRS and CDR2 YFSETQ. There are 13 residues in the CDR3. Trimming removed 3 bases from V and 9 bases from J; junction bases left unmatched: 5. The CDR3 reads CASSSQGYRELFF. CDR3 DNA: TGCGCCAGCAGCTCACAGGGGTACCGGGAGCTGTTTTTT.